The rows below give T cell receptor beta chains drawn from one sample of a study of T cell changes during pregnancy in multiple sclerosis. Measured with immunoSEQ multiplex PCR; TCRdb has only the in-frame clones, and not every one. This sample yields about 33,000 clones, of which 90% are seen a single time; roughly 0.45% belongs to the top ten. The sample here was CD4+ T cells from peripheral blood mononuclear cells, taken in the second trimester of pregnancy. The receptors were sampled from a female donor in good health, enrolled as a control in a pregnancy study. CDR3s include the opening cysteine and the closing phenylalanine or tryptophan. D genes are given only for firm matches. A clone size is listed for some rows: how often the clone was seen (once, few, many), or a class if it is expanded.

J | V | size | D | DNA | CDR3
TRBJ1-1 | TRBV6-6 | - | - | TGTGCCAGCAGTGACAGGAACACTGAAGCTTTCTTT | CASSDRNTEAFF
TRBJ2-1 | TRBV19 | - | TRBD2 | TGTGCCAGTAGTCCGGGACTAGTAAATGAGCAGTTCTTC | CASSPGLVNEQFF
TRBJ2-7 | TRBV18 | once | TRBD2 | TGTGCCAGCTCACCACTCCCGCAGCGGGGCTACGAGCAGTACTTC | CASSPLPQRGYEQYF
TRBJ2-7 | TRBV10-1 | - | TRBD1 | TGCGCCAGCAGTGAGTCGCCTTTCCTGACAGGGACGGACTCCTACGAGCAGTACTTC | CASSESPFLTGTDSYEQYF
TRBJ1-5 | TRBV6-1 | - | - | TGTGCCAGCAGTGAAGCGCGCCTAAATCAGCCCCAGCATTTT | CASSEARLNQPQHF
TRBJ1-1 | TRBV6-5 | - | - | TGTGCCAGCAGTTACTCTCCAGGGGACACTGAAGCTTTCTTT | CASSYSPGDTEAFF
TRBJ2-1 | TRBV6-4 | - | TRBD2 | TGTGCCAGCAGTGAAAGCTCCTTGGGACTAGCGGTAAGCTCCTACAATGAGCAGTTCTTC | CASSESSLGLAVSSYNEQFF
TRBJ1-2 | TRBV7-9 | once | - | TGTGCCAGCAGCTTCTCGTCGGGATTTGATGGCTACACCTTC | CASSFSSGFDGYTF
TRBJ1-5 | TRBV7-2 | - | - | TGTGCCAGCAGCTTAGGCCAGGGAGGTGTCAATCAGCCCCAGCATTTT | CASSLGQGGVNQPQHF
TRBJ1-2 | TRBV7-2 | - | - | TGTGCCAGCAGCTTAGCTTCAGGAGGGGTCCGTGGCTACACCTTC | CASSLASGGVRGYTF
TRBJ2-1 | TRBV2 | few | TRBD2 | TGTGCCAGCATAAAGCGGGGGGGCCAAGTTCAGTTCTTC | CASIKRGGQVQFF
TRBJ2-7 | TRBV18 | - | TRBD2 | TGTGCCAGCTCACCACCGAAGGGACTAGCGGCAGAGGCCTACGAGCAGTACTTC | CASSPPKGLAAEAYEQYF
TRBJ1-2 | TRBV7-8 | - | - | TGTGCCAGCAGCTTAGCCCCGGGGGTTTCTAACTATGGCTACACCTTC | CASSLAPGVSNYGYTF
TRBJ2-7 | TRBV4-1 | - | TRBD1 | TGCGCCAGCAGCCAAGATCTAAGGATGGGACAGTCCTACGAGCAGTACTTC | CASSQDLRMGQSYEQYF
TRBJ1-5 | TRBV5-1 | once | TRBD1 | TGCGCCAGCAGCGCAGAGACAGGGTGGGAGAGGGCCAATCAGCCCCAGCATTTT | CASSAETGWERANQPQHF
TRBJ1-2 | TRBV30 | - | - | TGTGCCTGGAACGAAGAGTGGTATGGCTACACCTTC | CAWNEEWYGYTF
TRBJ1-3 | TRBV5-6 | - | - | TGTGCCAGCAGCTTGGAGAGGGGGACCTCTGGAAACACCATATATTTT | CASSLERGTSGNTIYF
TRBJ2-7 | TRBV19 | - | - | TGTGCCAGTAGTATAGTGTGGCTAGTCGGCGAGCAGTACTTC | CASSIVWLVGEQYF
TRBJ2-7 | TRBV15 | - | - | TGTGCCACCAGCGGGCCAGGGTCCTCCTACGAGCAGTACTTC | CATSGPGSSYEQYF
TRBJ2-5 | TRBV7-9 | - | TRBD1 | TGTGCCAGCAGTCCCCAGGGGGAAGGAGAGACCCAGTACTTC | CASSPQGEGETQYF
TRBJ2-7 | TRBV25-1 | - | TRBD2 | TGTGCCAGTGCGGGAGACGGCGAGCAGTACTTC | CASAGDGEQYF
TRBJ1-5 | TRBV30 | - | - | TGTGCCTGGAGTGGACAGCAATATCAGCCCCAGCATTTT | CAWSGQQYQPQHF
TRBJ1-1 | TRBV30 | - | TRBD1 | TGTGCCTGGAGTATGGGCGGACAGGGCGGCACTGAAGCTTTCTTT | CAWSMGGQGGTEAFF
TRBJ2-2 | TRBV7-7 | - | TRBD1 | TGTGCCAGCAGCCAGGGACAGGGAAACGCCGGGGAGCTGTTTTTT | CASSQGQGNAGELFF
TRBJ1-1 | TRBV5-5 | once | TRBD1 | TGTGCCAGCAGCCGACAGGGCGCCCTGAACACTGAAGCTTTCTTT | CASSRQGALNTEAFF
TRBJ1-1 | TRBV2 | - | - | TGTGCCAGCAGTGATGATAGCAGGGTCACTGAAGCTTTCTTT | CASSDDSRVTEAFF
TRBJ1-1 | TRBV7-6 | few | - | TGTGCCAGCAGCGCCGACAGTAACACTGAAGCTTTCTTT | CASSADSNTEAFF
TRBJ2-5 | TRBV30 | - | - | TGTGCCTGGTTACAGGAGACCCAGTACTTC | CAWLQETQYF
TRBJ2-3 | TRBV27 | - | TRBD2 | TGTGCCAGCAGTTTCACCCGACTAGCGGGACGCACAGATACGCAGTATTTT | CASSFTRLAGRTDTQYF
TRBJ2-3 | TRBV6-5 | once | TRBD2 | TGTGCCAGCAGCCGGACTAGTGACGCAGATACGCAGTATTTT | CASSRTSDADTQYF
TRBJ2-3 | TRBV13 | - | - | TGTGCCAGCAGCTTCTCCGGACAGCTCACAGATACGCAGTATTTT | CASSFSGQLTDTQYF
TRBJ1-1 | TRBV6-1 | - | - | TGTGCCAGCACTGGGACACCGAACACTGAAGCTTTCTTT | CASTGTPNTEAFF
TRBJ2-5 | TRBV7-2 | - | TRBD2 | TGTGCCAGCAGCTCACTAGCGGGGGCCCCCCCCGAGACCCAGTACTTC | CASSSLAGAPPETQYF
TRBJ1-1 | TRBV6-5 | - | - | TGTGCCAGCAGGACAGTAGGGGGGGACACTGAAGCTTTCTTT | CASRTVGGDTEAFF
TRBJ2-7 | TRBV7-2 | - | TRBD2 | TGTGCCAGCAGCGAGGGACTAGCGGTCTACGAGCAGTACTTC | CASSEGLAVYEQYF
TRBJ1-2 | TRBV4-3 | - | - | TGCGCCAGCAGCCAAGAGCCGGGGGATAACTATGGCTACACCTTC | CASSQEPGDNYGYTF
TRBJ2-2 | TRBV29-1 | - | TRBD2 | TGCAGCGGCCCGACTAGCGGGGGAGACACCGGGGAGCTGTTTTTT | CSGPTSGGDTGELFF
TRBJ2-1 | TRBV7-6 | once | - | TGTGCCAGCAGCTTAGTTGAGTACAATGAGCAGTTCTTC | CASSLVEYNEQFF
TRBJ1-1 | TRBV28 | few | TRBD1 | TGTGCCAGCAGTTTCAGGGACAGGGGTAGAAGCACTGAAGCTTTCTTT | CASSFRDRGRSTEAFF
TRBJ2-7 | TRBV5-4 | - | TRBD1 | TGTGCCAGCAGTTCGACAGGGGTGAACTACGAGCAGTACTTC | CASSSTGVNYEQYF
TRBJ2-1 | TRBV29-1 | few | TRBD2 | TGCAGCGTCTCGAGCGGGGGGGCAAATGAGCAGTTCTTC | CSVSSGGANEQFF
TRBJ2-3 | TRBV4-1 | - | TRBD1 | TGCGCCAGCAGCCAAACGGGACAGTTAACAGATACGCAGTATTTT | CASSQTGQLTDTQYF
TRBJ2-1 | TRBV7-8 | - | TRBD2 | TGTGCCAGCAGCTTATTTCAGCGGGGGAGCTCCTACAATGAGCAGTTCTTC | CASSLFQRGSSYNEQFF
TRBJ1-1 | TRBV1 | once | - | TGCACCAGCAGCCAAGTGAGGGGGGGGAGCACTGAAGCTTTCTTT | CTSSQVRGGSTEAFF
TRBJ2-2 | TRBV5-4 | - | - | TGTGCCAGCAGCTTCGGACAGATTACCACCGGGGAGCTGTTTTTT | CASSFGQITTGELFF
TRBJ2-1 | TRBV10-3 | - | TRBD2 | TGTGCCATCAGTGAGGGGACTAGCGGGGTCTACAATGAGCAGTTCTTC | CAISEGTSGVYNEQFF
TRBJ2-7 | TRBV6-5 | - | - | TGTGCCAGCAGTTTTCTCTACGAGCAGTACTTC | CASSFLYEQYF
TRBJ2-7 | TRBV5-6 | - | - | TGTGCCAGCAGCTTCCCAGGTCTGGCCTACGAGCAGTACTTC | CASSFPGLAYEQYF
TRBJ2-1 | TRBV27 | - | TRBD1 | TGTGCCAGCAGTCTCGGACAGGGGTTATACAATGAGCAGTTCTTC | CASSLGQGLYNEQFF